This T cell receptor beta chain was profiled in a study of human T cells and chemical hapten exposure (dated by TCRdb to 2020 to 2023). With respect to the entire study: For sensitization, 2% DPC in acetone was applied to a roughly 2 cm by roughly 2 cm area of upper inner arm skin. Throughout the study period of 20 to 25 weeks, patients also received therapeutic DPC doses to the scalp every week. Patch testing was performed on the upper back with Finn chambers containing 0.01% DPC, and the patch tests were scored after 6 days according to International Contact Dermatitis Research Group standards. Alopecia areata with under or over 50% scalp involvement, alopecia totalis and alopecia universalis were represented in the patient cohort, which was mostly female. The libraries were sequenced as a pool, and the TCR yield per sample differed mostly because of small variations in library volumes within the pool. In alopecia patients, the study followed how the peripheral blood TCR repertoire changed in vivo over primary and secondary sensitization to diphenylcyclopropenone (DPC), a hapten. Patient blood was sampled pre-sensitization (week 0) and at 2, 6 and about 24 weeks after DPC sensitization. Blood for TCR sequencing was provided by twenty-nine alopecia patients at one to four time points (pre-sensitization, 2, 6 and 24 weeks). Overall study results and their limits: Patch test score correlated positively with the number of PT1 expanded TCRs, reaching significance at thresholds 8, 16 and 32 but not at 4. Compared with pre-sensitization or healthy control sets, expanded TCRs formed significantly more large CDR3 similarity clusters, which is consistent with antigen-driven responses. Repeated subsampling changed both the strength of the expansion versus patch-test correlation and the threshold at which the correlation became significant. DPC sensitization did not change the number of TCRs with a frequency above 1 in 1000, and there was no evidence of changes in global repertoire structure. Because every patient had alopecia, a presumed autoimmune disease, the patients' immune response might differ from that of healthy individuals.

Libraries were built with RACE. TCRdb names NextSeq 500 as the instrument used. Library preparation attached unique molecular identifiers to individual cDNA molecules for quantitative, reproducible TCR counting. For every blood RNA sample, sequencing covered both the TCR alpha and TCR beta chains. From the authors' description of their analysis: Samples had a median of 95,638 TCRs, with a range from 23,224 to 690,600. V, J and CDR3 annotation of the TCR reads was carried out using the Decombinator software suite. Every sample was subsampled to the same number of TCRs (28,000) for the PS versus PT1 abundance plots. Expanded TCRs were defined as absent before sensitization and observed at least eight times at the 2-week time point. Starting from the raw public reads, TCRdb applied fastp trimming at Q25, assembled clones with MiXCR and retained in-frame beta chains. Each entry is one CDR3 protein sequence, shown with its most common DNA and genes. These V and J calls are TCRdb output, not the study's own analysis. The sample table contains fewer than 150,000 distinct CDR3 sequences; only one count was recorded for roughly 13% of them. The top ten constitute less than 0.95% of the sample.

This clonotype has a handful of counts. The antigen it binds to is not known. The sample holds no much larger clone one base away, and base qualities are not on file. The meaning of the sample's time point label: patch test 1, 2 weeks after DPC sensitization. Taken with the paper, the label for treatment or condition translates to: therapeutic diphenylcyclopropenone sensitization with weekly scalp DPC. At every patch-test visit, the blood draw took place before the patch test was put on. Eligible patients were aged 18 to 70, diagnosed with alopecia, deemed suitable for DPC therapy, and excluded if pregnant. Unfractionated whole blood was collected in Tempus Blood RNA tubes, and total RNA was extracted from that blood. Including cysteine and phenylalanine, the CDR3 has 17 amino acids. Only CDR3 DNA remains: 51 bases, in frame from the first base. Per the germline V gene, SGHVS is the CDR1 and FQNEAQ is the CDR2. Deletion took 4 bases off V and 1 base off J, with a span of 16 bases between the germline ends.

The material sequenced was whole blood, taken in connection with sensitization to the hapten diphenylcyclopropenone (DPC). The chain employs TRBV7-8 and TRBJ1-4; no confident D gene assignment can be made. This sequence originates from a young man with alopecia areata. Some clones in this sample may be carry-over from other donors' samples. The CDR3 sequence is CASSWIRGKLTNEKLFF. The DNA sequence is TGTGCCAGCAGCTGGATACGAGGGAAATTAACTAATGAAAAACTGTTTTTT.